The table lists the clone carrying this T cell receptor beta chain with a count of one. As yet, its antigen is unknown. Sequence at one end of the junction differs from germline and may be a read error. cDNA specific to TCR beta was made from 500 ng of total RNA, with a constant-region primer employed for priming. Libraries of TCR beta came from three nested multiplex PCR rounds with slightly modified ARM-PCR. PCR rounds one and two used TRBV1-TRBV30 forward primers with a C-beta reverse primer for around 9 cycles each. TCRdb passed the multiplex PCR reads through MiXCR, listing each CDR3 protein once. The sample shows around 60,000 distinct CDR3 sequences, around 69% of them seen only once. These data originate in a study of tumor-infiltrating lymphocytes in primary liver carcinoma. Whole-study findings and limits: Tumor region pairs showed greater overlap than either tumor-adjacent or tumor-blood pairs did.

This CDR3 comprises 12 residues. Germline V CDR1 and CDR2: SQVTM, ANQGSEA. Bulk tissue was left unsorted, and RNA and DNA were co-extracted from about 20-30 mg of it. HBV chronically infected the treatment-naive patients. The chain is built from TRBV29-1 and TRBJ1-6; D is unclear. The sequence was obtained from a man aged 35-49 years with primary liver carcinoma and hepatitis B virus infection. The sequenced sample consisted of liver tumor tissue from sampling region 4. Subset denoted: tumor region T4, right-lateral pole. CDR3 sequence (DNA): TGTAGCGTTGCTCAGTATGATTCACCCTTCCGCTTT. This translates into CSVAQYDSPFRF.